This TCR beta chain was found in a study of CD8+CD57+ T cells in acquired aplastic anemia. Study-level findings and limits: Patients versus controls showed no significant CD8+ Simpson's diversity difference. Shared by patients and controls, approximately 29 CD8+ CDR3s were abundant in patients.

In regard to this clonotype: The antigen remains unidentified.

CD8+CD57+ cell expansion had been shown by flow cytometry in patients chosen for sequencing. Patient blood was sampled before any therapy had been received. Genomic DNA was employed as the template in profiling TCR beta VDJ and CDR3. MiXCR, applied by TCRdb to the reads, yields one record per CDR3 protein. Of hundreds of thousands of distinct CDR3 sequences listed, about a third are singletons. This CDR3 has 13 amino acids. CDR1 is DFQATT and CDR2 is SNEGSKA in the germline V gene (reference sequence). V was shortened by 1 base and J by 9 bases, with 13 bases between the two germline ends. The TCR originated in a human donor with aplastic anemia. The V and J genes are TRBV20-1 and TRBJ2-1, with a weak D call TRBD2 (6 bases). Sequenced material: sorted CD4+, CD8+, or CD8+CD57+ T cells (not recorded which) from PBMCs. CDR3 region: CSARVTSSSEQFF. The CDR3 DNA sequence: TGCAGTGCTAGAGTAACTAGCTCCAGTGAGCAGTTCTTC.